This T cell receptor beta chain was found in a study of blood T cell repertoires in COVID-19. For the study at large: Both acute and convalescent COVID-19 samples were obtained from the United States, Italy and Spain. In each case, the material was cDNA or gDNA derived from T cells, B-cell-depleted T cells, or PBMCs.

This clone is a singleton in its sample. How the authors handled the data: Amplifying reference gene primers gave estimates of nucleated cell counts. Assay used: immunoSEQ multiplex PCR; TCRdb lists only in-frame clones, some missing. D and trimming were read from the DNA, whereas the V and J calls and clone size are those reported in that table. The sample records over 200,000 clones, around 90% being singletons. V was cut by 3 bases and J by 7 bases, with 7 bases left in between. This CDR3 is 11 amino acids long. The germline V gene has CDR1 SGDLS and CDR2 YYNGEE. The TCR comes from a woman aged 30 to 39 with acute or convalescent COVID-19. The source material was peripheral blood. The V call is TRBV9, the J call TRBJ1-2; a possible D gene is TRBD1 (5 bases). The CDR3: CASSEGFGYTF. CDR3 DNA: TGTGCCAGCAGCGAGGGGTTTGGCTACACCTTC.